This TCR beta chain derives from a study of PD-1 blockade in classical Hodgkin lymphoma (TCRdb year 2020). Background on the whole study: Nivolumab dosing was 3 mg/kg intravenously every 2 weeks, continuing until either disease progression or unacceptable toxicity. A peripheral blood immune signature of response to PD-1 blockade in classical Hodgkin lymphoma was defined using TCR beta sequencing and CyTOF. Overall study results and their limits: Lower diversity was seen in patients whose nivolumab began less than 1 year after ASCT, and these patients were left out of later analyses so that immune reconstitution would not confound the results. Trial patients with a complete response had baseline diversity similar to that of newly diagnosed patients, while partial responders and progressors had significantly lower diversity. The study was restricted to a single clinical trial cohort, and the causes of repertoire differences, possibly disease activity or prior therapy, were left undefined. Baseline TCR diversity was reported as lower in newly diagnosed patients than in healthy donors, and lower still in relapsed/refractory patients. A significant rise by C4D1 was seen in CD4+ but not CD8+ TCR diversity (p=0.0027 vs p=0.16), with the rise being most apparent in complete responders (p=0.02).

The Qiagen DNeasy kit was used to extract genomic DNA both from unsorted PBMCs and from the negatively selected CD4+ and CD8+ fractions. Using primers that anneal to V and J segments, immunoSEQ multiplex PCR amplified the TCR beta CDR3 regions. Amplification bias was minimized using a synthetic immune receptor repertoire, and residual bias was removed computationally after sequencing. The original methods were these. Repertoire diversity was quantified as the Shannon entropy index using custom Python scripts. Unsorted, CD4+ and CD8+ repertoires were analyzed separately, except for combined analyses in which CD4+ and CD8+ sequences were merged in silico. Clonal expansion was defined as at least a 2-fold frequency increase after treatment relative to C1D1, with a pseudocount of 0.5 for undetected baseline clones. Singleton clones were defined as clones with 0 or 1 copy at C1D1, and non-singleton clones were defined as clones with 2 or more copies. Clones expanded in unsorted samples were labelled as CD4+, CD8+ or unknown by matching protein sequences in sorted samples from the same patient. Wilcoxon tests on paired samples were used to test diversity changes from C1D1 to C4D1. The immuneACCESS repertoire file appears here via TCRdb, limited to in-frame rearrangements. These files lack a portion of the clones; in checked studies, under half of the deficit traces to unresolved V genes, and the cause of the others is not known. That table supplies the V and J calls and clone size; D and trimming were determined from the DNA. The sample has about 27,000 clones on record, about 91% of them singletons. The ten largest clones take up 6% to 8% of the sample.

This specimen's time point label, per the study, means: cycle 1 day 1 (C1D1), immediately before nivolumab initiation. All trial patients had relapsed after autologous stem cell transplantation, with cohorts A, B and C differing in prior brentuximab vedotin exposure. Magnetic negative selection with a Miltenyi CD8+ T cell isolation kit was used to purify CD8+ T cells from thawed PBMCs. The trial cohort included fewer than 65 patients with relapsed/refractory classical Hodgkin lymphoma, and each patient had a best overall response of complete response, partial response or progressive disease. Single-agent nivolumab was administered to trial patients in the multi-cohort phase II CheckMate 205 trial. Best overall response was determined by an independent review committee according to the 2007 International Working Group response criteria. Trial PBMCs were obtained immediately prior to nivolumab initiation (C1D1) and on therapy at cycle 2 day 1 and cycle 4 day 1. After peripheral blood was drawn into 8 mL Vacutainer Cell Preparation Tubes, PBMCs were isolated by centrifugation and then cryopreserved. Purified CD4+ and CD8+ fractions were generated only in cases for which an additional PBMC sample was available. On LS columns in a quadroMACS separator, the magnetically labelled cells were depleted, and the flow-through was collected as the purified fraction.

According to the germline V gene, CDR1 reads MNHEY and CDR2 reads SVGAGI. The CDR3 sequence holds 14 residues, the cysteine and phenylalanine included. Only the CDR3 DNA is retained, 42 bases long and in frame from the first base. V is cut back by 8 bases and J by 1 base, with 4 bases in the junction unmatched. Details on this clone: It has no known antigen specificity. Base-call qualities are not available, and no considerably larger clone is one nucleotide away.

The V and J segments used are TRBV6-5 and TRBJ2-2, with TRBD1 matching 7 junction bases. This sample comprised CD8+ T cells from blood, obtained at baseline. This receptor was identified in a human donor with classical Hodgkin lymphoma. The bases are TGTGCCAGCGCCAGGGGGATGAACACCGGGGAGCTGTTTTTT. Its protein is CASARGMNTGELFF.